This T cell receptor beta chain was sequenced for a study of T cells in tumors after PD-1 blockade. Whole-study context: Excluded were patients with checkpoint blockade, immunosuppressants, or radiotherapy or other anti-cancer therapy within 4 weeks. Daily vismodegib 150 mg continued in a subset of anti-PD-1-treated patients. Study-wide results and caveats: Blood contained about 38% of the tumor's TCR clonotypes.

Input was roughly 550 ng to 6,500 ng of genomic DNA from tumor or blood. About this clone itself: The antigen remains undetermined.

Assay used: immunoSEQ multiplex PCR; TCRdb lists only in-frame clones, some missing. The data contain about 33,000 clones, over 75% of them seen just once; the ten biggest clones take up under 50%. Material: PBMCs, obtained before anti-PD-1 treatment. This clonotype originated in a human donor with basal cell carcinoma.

CDR3 sequence (DNA): TGTGCCAGCAGCCGGGACAGGGGGATCGGGGAGCTGTTTTTT. Translating gives CASSRDRGIGELFF. The chain links TRBV2 to TRBJ2-2, with 11 bases lining up with TRBD1. This CDR3 is built from 14 residues. With 6 bases clipped from V and 7 bases from J, the junction kept 4 bases outside the gene matches. Germline loops: CDR1 SNHLY, CDR2 FYNNEI.